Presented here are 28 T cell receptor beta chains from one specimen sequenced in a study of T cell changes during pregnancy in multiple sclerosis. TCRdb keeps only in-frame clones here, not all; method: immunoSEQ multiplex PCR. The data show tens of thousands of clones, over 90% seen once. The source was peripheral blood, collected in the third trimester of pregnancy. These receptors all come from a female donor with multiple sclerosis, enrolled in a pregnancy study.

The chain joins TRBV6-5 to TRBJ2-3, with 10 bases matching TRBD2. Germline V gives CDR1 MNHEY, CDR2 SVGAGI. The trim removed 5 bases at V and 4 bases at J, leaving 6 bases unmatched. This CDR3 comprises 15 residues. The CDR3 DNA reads TGTGCCAGCAGTCCGAGCGGGAGGGCAGCAGATACGCAGTATTTT. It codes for CASSPSGRAADTQYF.

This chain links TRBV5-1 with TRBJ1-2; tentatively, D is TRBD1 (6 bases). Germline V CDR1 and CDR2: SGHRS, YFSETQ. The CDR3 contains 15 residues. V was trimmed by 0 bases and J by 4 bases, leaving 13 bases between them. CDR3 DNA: TGCGCCAGCAGCTTGGGGACAGCAATCCCCTATGGCTACACCTTC. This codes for CASSLGTAIPYGYTF.

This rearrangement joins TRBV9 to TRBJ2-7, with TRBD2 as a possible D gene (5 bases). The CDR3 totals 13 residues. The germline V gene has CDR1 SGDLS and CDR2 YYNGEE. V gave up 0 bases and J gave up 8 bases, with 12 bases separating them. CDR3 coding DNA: TGTGCCAGCAGCGTAGGAGGACTTGGACAGCAGTACTTC. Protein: CASSVGGLGQQYF.

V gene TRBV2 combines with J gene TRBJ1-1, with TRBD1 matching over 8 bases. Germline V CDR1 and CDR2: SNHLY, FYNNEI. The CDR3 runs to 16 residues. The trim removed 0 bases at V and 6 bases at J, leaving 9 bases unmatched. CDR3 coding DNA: TGTGCCAGCAGTGAAGCCGCCCGGACAGGGAATCCTGAAGCTTTCTTT. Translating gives CASSEAARTGNPEAFF. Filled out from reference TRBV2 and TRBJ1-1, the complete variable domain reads EPEVTQTPSHQVTQMGQEVILRCVPISNHLYFYWYRQILGQKVEFLVSFYNNEISEKSEIFDDQFSVERPDGSNFTLKIRSTKLEDSAMYFCASSEAARTGNPEAFFGQGTRLTVV.

DNA of the CDR3: TGTGCCAGTAGTATGCAGGGGGCCCAGCCCCAGCATTTT. Amino acids: CASSMQGAQPQHF. The V and J genes are TRBV19 and TRBJ1-5; 8 nucleotides match TRBD1. CDR1 LNHDA and CDR2 SQIVND come from the germline V gene (reference sequence). The CDR3 covers 13 residues. The V gene end was trimmed by 3 bases and the J gene end by 7 bases; junction bases not matched to a gene: 2. The complete variable domain, with remaining parts taken from reference TRBV19 and TRBJ1-5, reads DGGITQSPKYLFRKEGQNVTLSCEQNLNHDAMYWYRQDPGQGLRLIYYSQIVNDFQKGDIAEGYSVSREKKESFPLTVTSAQKNPTAFYLCASSMQGAQPQHFGDGTRLSIL.

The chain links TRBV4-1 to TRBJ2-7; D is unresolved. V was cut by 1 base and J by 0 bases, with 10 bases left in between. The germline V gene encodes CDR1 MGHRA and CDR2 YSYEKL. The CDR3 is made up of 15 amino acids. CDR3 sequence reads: CASSQVGGSSYEQYF. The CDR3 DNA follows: TGCGCCAGCAGCCAAGTAGGCGGCAGCTCCTACGAGCAGTACTTC.

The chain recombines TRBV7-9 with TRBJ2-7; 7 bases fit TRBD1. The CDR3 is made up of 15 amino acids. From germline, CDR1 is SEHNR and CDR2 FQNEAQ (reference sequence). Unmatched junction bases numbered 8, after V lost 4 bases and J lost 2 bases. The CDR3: CASSSGQVSTYEQYF. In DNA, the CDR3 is TGTGCCAGCAGCTCCGGACAGGTGAGCACCTACGAGCAGTACTTC.

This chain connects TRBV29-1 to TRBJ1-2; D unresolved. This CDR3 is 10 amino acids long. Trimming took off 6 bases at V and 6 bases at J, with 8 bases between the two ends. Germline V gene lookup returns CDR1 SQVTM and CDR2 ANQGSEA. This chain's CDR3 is CSVLNNGYTF. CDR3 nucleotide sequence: TGCAGCGTCCTAAATAATGGCTACACCTTC.

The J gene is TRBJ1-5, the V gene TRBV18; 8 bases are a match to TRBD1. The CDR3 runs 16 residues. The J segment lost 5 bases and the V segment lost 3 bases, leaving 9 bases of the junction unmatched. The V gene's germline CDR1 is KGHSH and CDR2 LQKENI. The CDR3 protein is CASSPQRGTGDQPQHF. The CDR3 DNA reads TGTGCCAGCTCACCCCAACGCGGGACAGGTGATCAGCCCCAGCATTTT. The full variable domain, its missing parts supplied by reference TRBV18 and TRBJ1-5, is NAGVMQNPRHLVRRRGQEARLRCSPMKGHSHVYWYRQLPEEGLKFMVYLQKENIIDESGMPKERFSAEFPKEGPSILRIQQVVRGDSAAYFCASSPQRGTGDQPQHFGDGTRLSIL.

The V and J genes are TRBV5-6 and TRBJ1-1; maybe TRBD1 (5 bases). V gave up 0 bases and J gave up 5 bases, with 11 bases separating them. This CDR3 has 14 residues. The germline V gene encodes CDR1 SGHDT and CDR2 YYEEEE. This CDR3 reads CASSLGGGWTEAFF. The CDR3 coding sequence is TGTGCCAGCAGCTTGGGCGGGGGGTGGACTGAAGCTTTCTTT. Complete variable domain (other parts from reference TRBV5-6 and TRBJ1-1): DAGVTQSPTHLIKTRGQQVTLRCSPKSGHDTVSWYQQALGQGPQFIFQYYEEEERQRGNFPDRFSGHQFPNYSSELNVNALLLGDSALYLCASSLGGGWTEAFFGQGTRLTVV.

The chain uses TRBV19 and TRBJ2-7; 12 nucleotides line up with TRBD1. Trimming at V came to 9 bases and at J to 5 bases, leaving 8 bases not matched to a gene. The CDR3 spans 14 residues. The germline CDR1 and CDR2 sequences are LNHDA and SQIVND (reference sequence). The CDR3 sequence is CASIDRDRGHEQYF. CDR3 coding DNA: TGTGCCAGCATCGACCGGGACAGGGGGCACGAGCAGTACTTC.

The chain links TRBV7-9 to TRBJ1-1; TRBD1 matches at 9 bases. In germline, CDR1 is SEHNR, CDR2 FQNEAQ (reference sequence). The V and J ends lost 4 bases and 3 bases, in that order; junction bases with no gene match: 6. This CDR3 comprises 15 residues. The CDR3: CASSYLDRGDTEAFF. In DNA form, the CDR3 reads TGTGCCAGCAGCTATTTAGACAGGGGGGACACTGAAGCTTTCTTT.

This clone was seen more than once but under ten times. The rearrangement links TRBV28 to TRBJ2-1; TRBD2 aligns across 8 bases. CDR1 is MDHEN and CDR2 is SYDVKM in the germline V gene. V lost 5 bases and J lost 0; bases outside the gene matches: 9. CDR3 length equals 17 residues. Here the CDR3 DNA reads TGTGCCAGCAGTCCTCCCCTTAGCGGGGACTCCTACAATGAGCAGTTCTTC. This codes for CASSPPLSGDSYNEQFF.

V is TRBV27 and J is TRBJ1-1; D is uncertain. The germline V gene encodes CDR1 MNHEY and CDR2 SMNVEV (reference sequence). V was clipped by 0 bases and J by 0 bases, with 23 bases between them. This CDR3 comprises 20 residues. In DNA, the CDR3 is TGTGCCAGCAGTTTATCGTGGAGTAGCGTTTTTGACCCGCTGAACACTGAAGCTTTCTTT. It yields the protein CASSLSWSSVFDPLNTEAFF.

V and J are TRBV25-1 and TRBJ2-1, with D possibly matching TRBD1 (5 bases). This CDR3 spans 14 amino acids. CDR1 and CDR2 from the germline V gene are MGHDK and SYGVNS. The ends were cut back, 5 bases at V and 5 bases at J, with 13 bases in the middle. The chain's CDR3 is CASSSQGSHNEQFF. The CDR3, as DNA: TGTGCCAGCAGTAGTCAGGGAAGCCACAATGAGCAGTTCTTC.

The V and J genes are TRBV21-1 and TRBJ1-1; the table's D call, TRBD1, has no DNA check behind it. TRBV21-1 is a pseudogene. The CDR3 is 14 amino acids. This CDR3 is CASSRRQGSVGAFF. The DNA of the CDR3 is TGTGCCAGCAGCCGCCGACAGGGTTCGGTCGGGGCTTTCTTT.

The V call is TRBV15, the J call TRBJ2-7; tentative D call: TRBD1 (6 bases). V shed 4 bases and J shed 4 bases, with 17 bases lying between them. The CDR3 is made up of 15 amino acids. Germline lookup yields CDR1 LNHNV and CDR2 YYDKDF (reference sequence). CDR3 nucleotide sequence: TGTGCCACCAGCACCACCATCACAGGGTCATACGAGCAGTACTTC. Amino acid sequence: CATSTTITGSYEQYF. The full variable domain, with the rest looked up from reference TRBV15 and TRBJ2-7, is DAMVIQNPRYQVTQFGKPVTLSCSQTLNHNVMYWYQQKSSQAPKLLFHYYDKDFNNEADTPDNFQSRRPNTSFCFLDIRSPGLGDTAMYLCATSTTITGSYEQYFGPGTRLTVT.

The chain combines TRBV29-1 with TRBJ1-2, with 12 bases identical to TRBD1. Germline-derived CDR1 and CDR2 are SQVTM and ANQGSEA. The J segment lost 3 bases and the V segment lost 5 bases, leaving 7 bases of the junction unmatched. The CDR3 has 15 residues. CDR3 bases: TGCAGCGTTACCGGGACAGGGGGCGCGGACTATGGCTACACCTTC. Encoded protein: CSVTGTGGADYGYTF.

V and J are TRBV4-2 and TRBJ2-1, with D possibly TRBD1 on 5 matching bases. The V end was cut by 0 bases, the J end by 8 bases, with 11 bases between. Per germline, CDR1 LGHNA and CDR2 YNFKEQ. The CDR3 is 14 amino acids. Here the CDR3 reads CASSQDPGSDEQFF. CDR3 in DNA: TGTGCCAGCAGCCAAGATCCAGGGTCGGATGAGCAGTTCTTC.

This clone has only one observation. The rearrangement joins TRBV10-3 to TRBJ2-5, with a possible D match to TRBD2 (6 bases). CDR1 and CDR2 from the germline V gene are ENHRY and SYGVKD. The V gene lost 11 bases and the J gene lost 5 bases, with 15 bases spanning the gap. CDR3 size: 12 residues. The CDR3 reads CALPCGRETQYF. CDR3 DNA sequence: TGTGCCCTCCCCTGTGGGAGGGAGACCCAGTACTTC.

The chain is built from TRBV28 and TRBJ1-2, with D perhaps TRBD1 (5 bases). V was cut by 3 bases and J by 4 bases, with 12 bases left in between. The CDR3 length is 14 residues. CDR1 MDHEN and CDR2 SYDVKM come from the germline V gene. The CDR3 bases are TGTGCCAGCAGTTTCGGGGGAACCTTCTATGGCTACACCTTC. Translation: CASSFGGTFYGYTF.

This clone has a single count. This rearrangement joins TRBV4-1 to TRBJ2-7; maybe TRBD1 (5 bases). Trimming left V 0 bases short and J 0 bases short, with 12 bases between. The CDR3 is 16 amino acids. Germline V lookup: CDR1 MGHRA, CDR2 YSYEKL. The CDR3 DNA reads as TGCGCCAGCAGCCAAGAACAAACAGGCGCCTCCTACGAGCAGTACTTC. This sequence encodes CASSQEQTGASYEQYF.

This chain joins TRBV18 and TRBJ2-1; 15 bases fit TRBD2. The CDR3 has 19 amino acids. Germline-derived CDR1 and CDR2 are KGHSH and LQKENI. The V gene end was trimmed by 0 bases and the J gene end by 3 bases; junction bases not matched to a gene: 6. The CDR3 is CASSPPGLAGGVDYNEQFF. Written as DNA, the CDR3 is TGTGCCAGCTCACCACCGGGACTAGCGGGAGGAGTAGACTACAATGAGCAGTTCTTC.

Here the CDR3 DNA reads TGTGCCATCAGTCCGGGACACAACTCCTACGAGCAGTACTTC. This gives the protein CAISPGHNSYEQYF. The chain is built from TRBV10-3 and TRBJ2-7; tentative D call: TRBD1 (6 bases). Trimming pared 5 bases from V and 0 bases from J, leaving 11 bases between. Per the germline V gene, CDR1 is ENHRY and CDR2 is SYGVKD. The CDR3 runs 14 residues.

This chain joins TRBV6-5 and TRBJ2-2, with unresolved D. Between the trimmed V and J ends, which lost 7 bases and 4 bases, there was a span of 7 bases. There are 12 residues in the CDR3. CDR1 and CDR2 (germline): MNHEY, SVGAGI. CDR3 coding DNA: TGTGCCAGCAAACAGCTCACCGGGGAGCTGTTTTTT. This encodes CASKQLTGELFF.

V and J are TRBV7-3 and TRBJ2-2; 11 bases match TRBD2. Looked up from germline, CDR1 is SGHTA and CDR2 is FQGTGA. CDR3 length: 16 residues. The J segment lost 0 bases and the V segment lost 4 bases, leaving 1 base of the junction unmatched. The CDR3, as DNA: TGTGCCAGCAGCTGGACTAGCGGGCCGAACACCGGGGAGCTGTTTTTT. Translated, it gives CASSWTSGPNTGELFF.

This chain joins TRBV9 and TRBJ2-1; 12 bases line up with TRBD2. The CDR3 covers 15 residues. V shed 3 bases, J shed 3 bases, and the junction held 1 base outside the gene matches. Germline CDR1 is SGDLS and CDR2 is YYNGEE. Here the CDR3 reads CASSGTSGNYNEQFF. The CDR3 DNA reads TGTGCCAGCAGCGGGACTAGCGGGAACTACAATGAGCAGTTCTTC.

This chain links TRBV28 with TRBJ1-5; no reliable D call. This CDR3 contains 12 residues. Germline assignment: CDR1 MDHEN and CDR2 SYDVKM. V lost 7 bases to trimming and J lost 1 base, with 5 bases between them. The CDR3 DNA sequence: TGTGCCAGCATGGAGAGCAATCAGCCCCAGCATTTT. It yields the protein CASMESNQPQHF.